This TCR beta chain was captured by sequencing in a study of CD8 T cells in ankylosing spondylitis. CDR3 size: 18 residues. Germline V gives CDR1 DFQATT, CDR2 SNEGSKA (reference sequence). The trim removed 3 bases at V and 2 bases at J, leaving 14 bases unmatched. TCRdb re-called the 5' RACE reads through MiXCR, storing one row per CDR3 protein. The sample lists some 85,000 distinct CDR3 sequences; about 9% were seen once. A note on this clonotype: Antigen unknown.

Study-level points and caveats: About 8 highly homologous variants made up a TCR beta motif, and this motif appeared characteristic of ankylosing spondylitis blood.

The clonotype originates from a male donor with ankylosing spondylitis. The sample taken for sequencing was blood, either unsorted or a sorted T cell fraction (not recorded which). J is TRBJ2-1 and V is TRBV20-1, with 9 positions matching TRBD2. The CDR3 DNA follows: TGCAGTGCTAGTGGAGGCCTAGCGGGGCACATAGCCTACAATGAGCAGTTCTTC. It specifies CSASGGLAGHIAYNEQFF.